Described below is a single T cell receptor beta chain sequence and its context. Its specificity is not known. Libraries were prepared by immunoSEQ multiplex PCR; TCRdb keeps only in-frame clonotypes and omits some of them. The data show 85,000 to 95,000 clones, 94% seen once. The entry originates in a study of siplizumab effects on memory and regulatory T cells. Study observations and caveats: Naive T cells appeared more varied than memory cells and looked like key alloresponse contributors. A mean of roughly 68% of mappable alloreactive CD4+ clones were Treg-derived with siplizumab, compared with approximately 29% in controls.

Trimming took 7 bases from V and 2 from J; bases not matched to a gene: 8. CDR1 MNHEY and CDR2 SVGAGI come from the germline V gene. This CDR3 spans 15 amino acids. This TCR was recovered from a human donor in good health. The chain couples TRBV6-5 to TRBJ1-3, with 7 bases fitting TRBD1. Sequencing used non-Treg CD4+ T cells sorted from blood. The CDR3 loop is CASKGALGTGNTIYF. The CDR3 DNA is TGTGCCAGCAAGGGGGCGCTGGGAACTGGAAACACCATATATTTT.